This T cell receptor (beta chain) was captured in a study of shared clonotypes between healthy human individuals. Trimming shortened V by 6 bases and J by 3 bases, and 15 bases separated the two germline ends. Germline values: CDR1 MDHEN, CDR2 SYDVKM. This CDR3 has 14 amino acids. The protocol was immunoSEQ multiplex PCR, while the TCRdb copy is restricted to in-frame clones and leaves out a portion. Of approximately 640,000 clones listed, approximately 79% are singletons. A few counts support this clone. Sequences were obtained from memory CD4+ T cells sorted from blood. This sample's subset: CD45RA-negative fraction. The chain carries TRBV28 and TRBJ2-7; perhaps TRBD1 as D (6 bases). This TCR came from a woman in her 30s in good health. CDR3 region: CASRGAQGVYEQYF. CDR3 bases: TGTGCCAGCAGGGGGGCCCAGGGTGTCTACGAGCAGTACTTC.